This T cell receptor (beta chain) was profiled in a study of T cell responses to AZD1222 COVID-19 vaccine. As concerns this clone: Antigen: not known.

General study results and limits: Spike-specific TCR breadth and depth both grew after two AZD1222 doses. Nearly half of spike-specific TCRs reportedly go after variant regions that carry no mutations.

Trimming took 6 bases from V and 2 from J, leaving 11 bases between them. The CDR3 loop spans 13 amino acids. Germline CDR1 and CDR2: MNHEY and SVGAGI. Clones were read by immunoSEQ multiplex PCR, and TCRdb kept only the in-frame ones, dropping some. This sample has about 150,000 clones; 90% occur once, and the top ten carry more than 3%. The clonotype was recovered from an adult who received the AZD1222 COVID-19 vaccine. The chain joins TRBV6-5 to TRBJ2-7, with no clear D. Sequences were derived from peripheral blood, sampled 28 days after the second AZD1222 dose. CDR3 bases: TGTGCCAGCAGCCCCGGACCAACCTACGAGCAGTACTTC. Its protein product is CASSPGPTYEQYF.